The T cell receptor beta chain described here comes from a study of control samples from healthy donors and cancer patients (dated by TCRdb to the early 2020s). The CDR3 measures 14 amino acids from cysteine to phenylalanine. The retained sequence is limited to the CDR3, 42 bases, with the frame set at the first base. V lost 1 base and J lost 8 bases, and the count of bases not matched to a germline gene is 2. Reading the germline V gene gives CDR1 SQVTM and CDR2 ANQGSEA. Details on this clone: It lacks a known antigen. Base qualities are not provided; no much larger clone lies one nucleotide away.

Libraries came from the immunoSEQ multiplex PCR assay. In TCRdb, the immuneACCESS table is reduced to in-frame sequences with V and J assigned. These tables do not hold every clone; where another copy was compared, an unresolved V gene accounts for under half, and the others remain unexplained. Counted in this sample were around 79,000 clones; 93% of them appeared once. About 1.3% of the sample is held by the ten biggest clonotypes. Material: PBMCs. This chain joins TRBV29-1 to TRBJ1-6; 10 of the junction bases match TRBD1. This clonotype originated in a woman between 40 and 50 years old with lung cancer. CDR3 sequence: CSVEVTGGDSPLHF. The DNA sequence is TGCAGCGTTGAAGTGACAGGGGGCGATTCACCCCTCCACTTT. The CDR3 plus the reference TRBV29-1 and TRBJ1-6 genes for the other parts give the full variable domain: SAVISQKPSRDICQRGTSLTIQCQVDSQVTMMFWYRQQPGQSLTLIATANQGSEATYESGFVIDKFPISRPNLTFSTLTVSNMSPEDSSIYLCSVEVTGGDSPLHFGNGTRLTVT.